This is a list of T cell receptor beta chains from one sample in a study of CD8+ T cells in alopecia areata. Some clones are missing from TCRdb's copy, which holds only in-frame ones; the method was immunoSEQ multiplex PCR. The sample records roughly 200,000 clones, more than 30% being singletons. Sequenced here: CD4+ T cells sorted from blood, sampled at approximately week 30, from a patient treated with tofacitinib. Receptor source: a human donor with alopecia areata. Both conserved end residues are part of each CDR3. Each record gives: CDR3 DNA, CDR3 protein, clone size, J gene, V gene, D gene. The D gene is left open where the match is weak. Clone size is not always given. Where it is, it says once, few, many or a class for expanded clones.

DNA: TGTGCCAGCAGCTTTGGGGACAGGGCTGATGGCTACACCTTC
CDR3: CASSFGDRADGYTF
size: few
J: TRBJ1-2
V: TRBV7-9
D: TRBD1

DNA: TGTGCCAGCAGCCTATATACAGGGTCCACCGGGGAGCTGTTTTTT
CDR3: CASSLYTGSTGELFF
size: few
J: TRBJ2-2
V: TRBV7-2
D: NA

DNA: TGTGCCAGCAGTCCTCTAGCGGGAGGGGACTACGAGCAGTACTTC
CDR3: CASSPLAGGDYEQYF
size: few
J: TRBJ2-7
V: TRBV27
D: TRBD2

DNA: TGCGCCAGCAGCCTATTACCGGGGAACAGGGCCGGCTCCTACGAGCAGTACTTC
CDR3: CASSLLPGNRAGSYEQYF
size: NA
J: TRBJ2-7
V: TRBV5-1
D: NA

DNA: TGTGCCAGCAGCTTGCCCAATGGCGATGAGCAGTTCTTC
CDR3: CASSLPNGDEQFF
size: NA
J: TRBJ2-1
V: TRBV7-8
D: NA

DNA: TGTGCCAGCACCGGGCAGGGGAGGGATTCACCCCTCCACTTT
CDR3: CASTGQGRDSPLHF
size: NA
J: TRBJ1-6
V: TRBV7-9
D: NA

DNA: TGTGCCAGCAGCGTCCGTCCCGGGGACGAGCAGTACTTC
CDR3: CASSVRPGDEQYF
size: NA
J: TRBJ2-7
V: TRBV7-2
D: NA

DNA: TGTGCCAGCAGCGTAGGGAGCCTTACAGATACGCAGTATTTT
CDR3: CASSVGSLTDTQYF
size: NA
J: TRBJ2-3
V: TRBV9
D: NA

DNA: TGTGCCAGAAGCCGACAGGACTCCTACAATGAGCAGTTCTTC
CDR3: CARSRQDSYNEQFF
size: NA
J: TRBJ2-1
V: TRBV30
D: NA

DNA: TGTGCCAGCAGTGAAGTTGGAGGCACCGGGGAGCTGTTTTTT
CDR3: CASSEVGGTGELFF
size: NA
J: TRBJ2-2
V: TRBV6-1
D: NA

DNA: TGTGCCAGCAGTTACTCCGGGGGGACGTATAATTCACCCCTCCACTTT
CDR3: CASSYSGGTYNSPLHF
size: NA
J: TRBJ1-6
V: TRBV6-5
D: NA

DNA: TGTGCCAGCAGCCGGGACCACATGAAGTACTTC
CDR3: CASSRDHMKYF
size: NA
J: TRBJ2-7
V: TRBV7-9
D: NA

DNA: TGTGCCAGCAGTTACTCGGGCGTCTCAGGAAACACCATATATTTT
CDR3: CASSYSGVSGNTIYF
size: NA
J: TRBJ1-3
V: TRBV6-5
D: NA

DNA: TGTGCCAGCAGCTTAGCACGGCATCCCTACGAGCAGTACTTC
CDR3: CASSLARHPYEQYF
size: NA
J: TRBJ2-7
V: TRBV7-9
D: NA

DNA: TGTGCCAGCACCGGCGCCTACGAGCAGTACTTC
CDR3: CASTGAYEQYF
size: few
J: TRBJ2-7
V: TRBV27
D: NA

DNA: TGTGCCAGCAGCTTAGAACAGATGGGGAGGGACAATGAGCAGTTCTTC
CDR3: CASSLEQMGRDNEQFF
size: NA
J: TRBJ2-1
V: TRBV7-9
D: TRBD2

DNA: TGTGCCAGCAGCCCACCCCACGCCTCTAGCAATCAGCCCCAGCATTTT
CDR3: CASSPPHASSNQPQHF
size: many
J: TRBJ1-5
V: TRBV16
D: NA

DNA: TGTGCCAGCAGCTCTCCGGGACATTTTAATTCACCCCTCCACTTT
CDR3: CASSSPGHFNSPLHF
size: NA
J: TRBJ1-6
V: TRBV5-6
D: NA

DNA: TGTGCCAGCTCACCAGTCCAGGGTAGGACTGAAGCTTTCTTT
CDR3: CASSPVQGRTEAFF
size: NA
J: TRBJ1-1
V: TRBV18
D: NA

DNA: TGTGCCAGCAGGTCCGGACTAGCGGGGGGGCGGTCGGGTGAGCAGTTCTTC
CDR3: CASRSGLAGGRSGEQFF
size: NA
J: TRBJ2-1
V: TRBV2
D: TRBD2

DNA: TGTGCCTGGACCGGGACAGGTGAAAAACTGTTTTTT
CDR3: CAWTGTGEKLFF
size: once
J: TRBJ1-4
V: TRBV30
D: TRBD1

DNA: TGTGCCAGCAATCCCAATGGTGGTGAGGCTGAAGCTTTCTTT
CDR3: CASNPNGGEAEAFF
size: few
J: TRBJ1-1
V: TRBV6-1
D: NA

DNA: TGCAGCGCCTTTGGGGGAGGAACTAATGAAAAACTGTTTTTT
CDR3: CSAFGGGTNEKLFF
size: NA
J: TRBJ1-4
V: TRBV29-1
D: NA

DNA: TGTGCCAGCAGCCCGGGACATGTTCTTAATGAAAAACTGTTTTTT
CDR3: CASSPGHVLNEKLFF
size: NA
J: TRBJ1-4
V: TRBV6-5
D: NA

DNA: TGTGCCAGCTTCTTAGGGATTTACAATGAGCAGTTCTTC
CDR3: CASFLGIYNEQFF
size: NA
J: TRBJ2-1
V: TRBV18
D: NA

DNA: TGTGCCAGCAGCTTCCAGGGATCTGCTACTGAAGCTTTCTTT
CDR3: CASSFQGSATEAFF
size: few
J: TRBJ1-1
V: TRBV7-9
D: NA

DNA: TGTGCCAGCAGCTTAGATCTGGCAGCCTACGAGCAGTACTTC
CDR3: CASSLDLAAYEQYF
size: NA
J: TRBJ2-7
V: TRBV11-2
D: NA

DNA: TGTGCCAGCAGCTTCCCGGGACAGGGGAGAGATACGCAGTATTTT
CDR3: CASSFPGQGRDTQYF
size: NA
J: TRBJ2-3
V: TRBV5-4
D: TRBD1

DNA: TGTGCCAGCAGCTCGCCACGGGGAGGCAATGAGCAGTTCTTC
CDR3: CASSSPRGGNEQFF
size: NA
J: TRBJ2-1
V: TRBV7-2
D: NA

DNA: TGTGCCAGCAGTGGTGACCTCACCGGGGAGCTGTTTTTT
CDR3: CASSGDLTGELFF
size: few
J: TRBJ2-2
V: TRBV2
D: NA

DNA: TGTGCCAGCAGCCAAGATACAGGACGGAACACTGAAGCTTTCTTT
CDR3: CASSQDTGRNTEAFF
size: few
J: TRBJ1-1
V: TRBV14
D: NA

DNA: TGCGCCAGCAGCCTACAGGGGGCGCGGGAGACCCAGTACTTC
CDR3: CASSLQGARETQYF
size: NA
J: TRBJ2-5
V: TRBV5-1
D: TRBD1

DNA: TGTGCCAGCAGCTTCAGGGCTAGACTTAGCACAGATACGCAGTATTTT
CDR3: CASSFRARLSTDTQYF
size: few
J: TRBJ2-3
V: TRBV7-2
D: NA

DNA: TGCGCCAGCAGCACGCAAGGACAGGACTATGGCTACACCTTC
CDR3: CASSTQGQDYGYTF
size: NA
J: TRBJ1-2
V: TRBV5-1
D: TRBD1

DNA: TGCAGCGTTGAAGATTCGTCGGACATTCAGTACTTC
CDR3: CSVEDSSDIQYF
size: few
J: TRBJ2-4
V: TRBV29-1
D: NA

DNA: TGTGCCAGCAGCCAGACCTGGGGGTTGAACACTGAAGCTTTCTTT
CDR3: CASSQTWGLNTEAFF
size: once
J: TRBJ1-1
V: TRBV6-5
D: NA

DNA: TGTGCCAGCAGCTTAGGAGGACACAACTATGGCTACACCTTC
CDR3: CASSLGGHNYGYTF
size: few
J: TRBJ1-2
V: TRBV7-2
D: NA

DNA: TGTGCCAGCAGTTTATTCCGAGCGGGGGAGCAGTACTTC
CDR3: CASSLFRAGEQYF
size: NA
J: TRBJ2-7
V: TRBV27
D: TRBD2

DNA: TGTGCCAGCAGTGTAAGGGGCTCCTACGAGCAGTACTTC
CDR3: CASSVRGSYEQYF
size: few
J: TRBJ2-7
V: TRBV6-6
D: NA

DNA: TGTGCCAGCAGACCCGAGGGGATTTCGGCTGAAGCTTTCTTT
CDR3: CASRPEGISAEAFF
size: NA
J: TRBJ1-1
V: TRBV6-4
D: NA

DNA: TGCGCCAGCAGTCGGGGGGAACAGGGGCCGAAGCCCTTC
CDR3: CASSRGEQGPKPF
size: few
J: TRBJ2-7
V: TRBV23-1
D: NA

DNA: TGCGCCAGCTCTCGGGAGATGGTGAGTCGCACAGATACGCAGTATTTT
CDR3: CASSREMVSRTDTQYF
size: once
J: TRBJ2-3
V: TRBV5-1
D: NA

DNA: TGTGCCTGGGGACAGGAGAGGTCTGAAGCTTTCTTT
CDR3: CAWGQERSEAFF
size: NA
J: TRBJ1-1
V: TRBV30
D: TRBD1

DNA: TGTGCCATCAGTCAGCGGGAGGGCCTAAATGAGCAGTTCTTC
CDR3: CAISQREGLNEQFF
size: few
J: TRBJ2-1
V: TRBV10-3
D: TRBD2

DNA: TGTGCCTGGACCCGGGAGGGCTACGAGCAGTACTTC
CDR3: CAWTREGYEQYF
size: once
J: TRBJ2-7
V: TRBV30
D: TRBD2

DNA: TGCGCCAGCAGCCCCGGGACAGGGGACTCCTACGAGCAGTACTTC
CDR3: CASSPGTGDSYEQYF
size: few
J: TRBJ2-7
V: TRBV4-1
D: TRBD1

DNA: TGTGCCAGCAGCGCTATTAGGGGGACTAGCACAGATACGCAGTATTTT
CDR3: CASSAIRGTSTDTQYF
size: few
J: TRBJ2-3
V: TRBV9
D: NA

DNA: TGTGCCAGCAGCTTACGGGGTGGCCAAAACATTCAGTACTTC
CDR3: CASSLRGGQNIQYF
size: many
J: TRBJ2-4
V: TRBV7-9
D: NA

DNA: TGTGCCGGAGGAGGGGGAGGCAATCAGCCCCAGCATTTT
CDR3: CAGGGGGNQPQHF
size: NA
J: TRBJ1-5
V: TRBV2
D: NA

DNA: TGTGCCAGCAGCCAGGGGCTGGGGGAAGCCAAAAACATTCAGTACTTC
CDR3: CASSQGLGEAKNIQYF
size: NA
J: TRBJ2-4
V: TRBV7-2
D: NA

DNA: TGTGCCAGCAGCTCTCGCGGCAATGAGCAGTTCTTC
CDR3: CASSSRGNEQFF
size: few
J: TRBJ2-1
V: TRBV7-3
D: NA